These 5 T cell receptor beta chains share one sample of origin, sequenced in a study of response to subunit inactivated influenza vaccine. TCRdb re-called the RT-PCR reads with MiXCR, one entry per CDR3 protein. The sample has fewer than 800,000 distinct CDR3 sequences, 15% to 19% seen once; the top ten hold about 9.9%. Sequencing was performed on PBMCs from blood, taken about 13 days after vaccination. The source is a man aged 45-65 years who received an inactivated influenza vaccine.

The rearrangement uses TRBV5-1 and TRBJ1-2, with D maybe TRBD1 (5 bases). Germline CDR1 and CDR2: SGHRS and YFSETQ. With 0 bases removed from V and 7 bases from J, the gap between germline ends came to 13 bases. This CDR3 is built from 14 residues. The CDR3 DNA reads as TGCGCCAGCAGCTTGGATCTGCAGGGTGGTGGCTACACCTTC. Translating it yields CASSLDLQGGGYTF.

This chain connects TRBV5-1 to TRBJ2-7; 9 bases match TRBD1. The trim removed 0 bases at V and 4 bases at J, leaving 8 bases unmatched. The CDR3 consists of 16 residues. Germline values: CDR1 SGHRS, CDR2 YFSETQ. CDR3 residues: CASSLVGQGRGYEQYF. The CDR3 DNA reads as TGCGCCAGCAGCTTGGTCGGACAGGGGAGAGGTTACGAGCAGTACTTC.

J is TRBJ2-1 and V is TRBV6-5, with 9 positions matching TRBD2. Germline-derived CDR1 and CDR2 are MNHEY and SVGAGI. V lost 2 bases and J lost 8; bases outside the gene matches: 13. The CDR3 consists of 17 residues. CDR3 in amino acids: CASSYSGLAGVFDEQFF. The DNA for the CDR3 is TGTGCCAGCAGTTACAGCGGGTTAGCGGGGGTATTTGATGAGCAGTTCTTC.

J is TRBJ2-3 and V is TRBV12-3 or TRBV12-4; D unclear. Between the trimmed V and J ends, which lost 6 bases and 3 bases, there was a span of 13 bases. CDR3 length: 14 amino acids. CDR3 region: CASRPRRVTDTQYF. In DNA form, the CDR3 reads TGTGCCAGCAGGCCCCGGCGAGTGACAGATACGCAGTATTTT.

This clonotype occurred many times. The V gene is TRBV12-3 or TRBV12-4, the J gene TRBJ2-3, with 8 bases aligning to TRBD2. This CDR3 spans 14 amino acids. Unmatched junction bases numbered 9, after V lost 7 bases and J lost 6 bases. CDR3 DNA sequence: TGTGCCAGCAACACCCCCGGGGGGGGGGATACGCAGTATTTT. It translates to CASNTPGGGDTQYF.